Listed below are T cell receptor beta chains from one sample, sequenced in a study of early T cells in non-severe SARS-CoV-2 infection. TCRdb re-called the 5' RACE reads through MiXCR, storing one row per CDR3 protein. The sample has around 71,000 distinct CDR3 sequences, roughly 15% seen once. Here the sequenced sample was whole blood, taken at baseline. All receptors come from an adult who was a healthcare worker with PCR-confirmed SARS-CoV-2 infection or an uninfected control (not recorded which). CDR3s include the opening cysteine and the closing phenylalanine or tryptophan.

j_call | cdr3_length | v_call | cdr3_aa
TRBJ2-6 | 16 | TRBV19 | CASTRGRTLGANVLTF
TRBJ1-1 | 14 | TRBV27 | CASSLLGSSERAFF
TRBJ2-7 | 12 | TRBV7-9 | CASSLGVYEQYF
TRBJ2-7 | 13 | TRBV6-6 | CASRQGQSYEQYF
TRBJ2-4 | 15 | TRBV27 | CASRGGISGKNIQYF
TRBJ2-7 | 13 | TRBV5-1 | CASSFTDPYEQYF
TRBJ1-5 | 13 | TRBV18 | CASSRDTNQPQHF
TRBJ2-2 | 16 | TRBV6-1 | CASLVSRGTYTGELFF
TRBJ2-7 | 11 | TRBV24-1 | CATSDRREQYF
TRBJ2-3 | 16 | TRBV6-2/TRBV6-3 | CASRPGLAGGRDTQYF
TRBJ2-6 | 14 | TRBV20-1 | CSAKTLSGANVLTF
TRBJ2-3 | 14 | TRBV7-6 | CASSLGLSTDTQYF
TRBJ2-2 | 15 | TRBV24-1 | CATSDYPRGAGELFF
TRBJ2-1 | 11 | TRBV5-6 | CASSLSGREFF
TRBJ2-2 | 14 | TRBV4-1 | CASSQVLGAGELFF
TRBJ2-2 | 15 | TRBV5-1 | CASSLRTGASGELFF
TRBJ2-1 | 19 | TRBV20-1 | CSARDRASGRSLSYNEQFF
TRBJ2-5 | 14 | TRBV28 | CASSLPGQGKTQYF
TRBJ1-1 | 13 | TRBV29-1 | CSGTQGPSPEAFF
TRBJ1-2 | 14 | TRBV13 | CASSFRTGTYGYTF
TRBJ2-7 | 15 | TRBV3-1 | CASSQDQGQVYEQYF
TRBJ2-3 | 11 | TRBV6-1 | CASPFSGTTYF